The rows below give T cell receptor beta chains drawn from one sample of a study of vaccination effects on CD4 cells after COVID-19. Antigen specificity for these receptors is unknown. Clones were read by immunoSEQ multiplex PCR, and TCRdb kept only the in-frame ones, dropping some. Of about 27,000 clones listed, about 83% are singletons. Sequenced here: CD4+ T cells from PBMCs cultured with HCoV-NL63 spike peptides, sampled after COVID-19 vaccination. These receptors all come from a human donor who received a COVID-19 vaccine. Some clones in this sample may be carry-over from other donors' samples. CDR3s include the opening cysteine and the closing phenylalanine or tryptophan. D genes are given only for firm matches. Expanded clones get a size class; other rows say once, few or many, or leave the size out.

j_gene,v_gene,abundance,d_gene,CDR3nt,CDR3aa
TRBJ1-1,TRBV5-4,.,.,TGTGCCAGCAGCTTGGATATAGGCGGCACTGAAGCTTTCTTT,CASSLDIGGTEAFF
TRBJ2-5,TRBV5-1,.,.,TGCGCCAGCAGCTTGGAGCCCAATTCTGGGGAGACCCAGTACTTC,CASSLEPNSGETQYF
TRBJ1-3,TRBV27,.,TRBD1,TGTGCCAGCAGTTTATCGGGACAGGCGACTGGAAACACCATATATTTT,CASSLSGQATGNTIYF
TRBJ1-1,TRBV5-6,.,.,TGTGCCAGCAGCTCGGATCTTAACGAGGCTGAAGCTTTCTTT,CASSSDLNEAEAFF
TRBJ2-1,TRBV10-1,.,.,TGCGCCAGCAGTGAGCGACGCGAAGGATTGTACAATGAGCAGTTCTTC,CASSERREGLYNEQFF
TRBJ2-3,TRBV9,.,.,TGTGCCAGCAGCGTAGAGGTCCACACGGAAGATACGCAGTATTTT,CASSVEVHTEDTQYF
TRBJ1-5,TRBV20-1,.,.,TGCAGTGCTAGTCAGGGAAATCAGCCCCAGCATTTT,CSASQGNQPQHF
TRBJ2-3,TRBV6-4,.,TRBD2,TGTGCCAGCAGGGCGGGACTAGGGACAGATACGCAGTATTTT,CASRAGLGTDTQYF
TRBJ1-2,TRBV7-3,.,.,TGTGCCAGCAGCCTCGGGCCCGAAGAGTTGGGCTACACCTTC,CASSLGPEELGYTF
TRBJ1-5,TRBV6-5,.,TRBD1,TGTGCCAGCAGTCAACGAGACAGGGGCCAGCCCCAGCATTTT,CASSQRDRGQPQHF
TRBJ1-4,TRBV6-5,.,.,TGTGCCAGCAGGTCGGCCGCGGTAGCAGATGAAAAACTGTTTTTT,CASRSAAVADEKLFF
TRBJ1-4,TRBV12-5,.,.,TGTGCTAGTGGTTCGAGGCAGGGTGAAAAACTGTTTTTT,CASGSRQGEKLFF
TRBJ2-3,TRBV7-6,.,.,TGTGCCAGCAGCTTAGCAGATACGCAGTATTTT,CASSLADTQYF
TRBJ2-4,TRBV19,.,.,TGTGCCAGTAGCTCCGGGACACCCCGACAAGGGAGGGGGTTAGCCAAAAACATTCAGTACTTC,CASSSGTPRQGRGLAKNIQYF
TRBJ1-2,TRBV19,.,TRBD1,TGTGCCAGTAATACTCGGACAGGGGACGGCTACACCTTC,CASNTRTGDGYTF
TRBJ2-5,TRBV7-2,once,.,TGTGCCAGCAGCTGGGGACCGCAAGAGACCCAGTACTTC,CASSWGPQETQYF
TRBJ2-4,TRBV2,.,.,TGTGCCAGCAGTGAATATGGAGTAGCCAAAAACATTCAGTACTTC,CASSEYGVAKNIQYF
TRBJ1-1,TRBV7-9,.,.,TGTGCCAGCAGCCTGCTCAGAGGACTATTCACTGAAGCTTTCTTT,CASSLLRGLFTEAFF
TRBJ1-2,TRBV7-2,.,TRBD1,TGTGCCAGCAGCAGCAGACAGGGGTATGGCTACACCTTC,CASSSRQGYGYTF
TRBJ2-3,TRBV30,.,.,TGTGCCTGGGACAAAGTCGGATTCGAGGACACAGATACGCAGTATTTT,CAWDKVGFEDTDTQYF
TRBJ1-2,TRBV19,.,.,TGTGCCAGTAGTATAGTGGCGGCGGCGGGCTATGGCTACACCTTC,CASSIVAAAGYGYTF
TRBJ2-3,TRBV19,.,TRBD1,TGTGCCAGTAGTAGGCTGGGACAGAGCACAGATACGCAGTATTTT,CASSRLGQSTDTQYF
TRBJ1-2,TRBV5-4,few,.,TGTGCCAGTAACAGGGACGGCCTTTATGGCTACACCTTC,CASNRDGLYGYTF
TRBJ1-5,TRBV6-5,once,TRBD1,TGTGCCAGCAGCTACGGACAGGGGGGTCAGCCCCAGCATTTT,CASSYGQGGQPQHF
TRBJ1-3,TRBV5-1,.,.,TGCGCCAGCAGCTTGTCATCCGGCTCCGGAAACACCATATATTTT,CASSLSSGSGNTIYF
TRBJ2-2,TRBV30,.,TRBD1,TGTGCCTGGATCCCTCCGGGACAGGGTTTTACCGGGGAGCTGTTTTTT,CAWIPPGQGFTGELFF
TRBJ2-3,TRBV5-1,.,TRBD2,TGCGCCAGCAGCACAGCACCGGGACTAGCGGGGGGGCAGGGCACAGATACGCAGTATTTT,CASSTAPGLAGGQGTDTQYF
TRBJ1-3,TRBV19,.,.,TGTGCCAGTAGTATGGACAGCCGAAACACCATATATTTT,CASSMDSRNTIYF